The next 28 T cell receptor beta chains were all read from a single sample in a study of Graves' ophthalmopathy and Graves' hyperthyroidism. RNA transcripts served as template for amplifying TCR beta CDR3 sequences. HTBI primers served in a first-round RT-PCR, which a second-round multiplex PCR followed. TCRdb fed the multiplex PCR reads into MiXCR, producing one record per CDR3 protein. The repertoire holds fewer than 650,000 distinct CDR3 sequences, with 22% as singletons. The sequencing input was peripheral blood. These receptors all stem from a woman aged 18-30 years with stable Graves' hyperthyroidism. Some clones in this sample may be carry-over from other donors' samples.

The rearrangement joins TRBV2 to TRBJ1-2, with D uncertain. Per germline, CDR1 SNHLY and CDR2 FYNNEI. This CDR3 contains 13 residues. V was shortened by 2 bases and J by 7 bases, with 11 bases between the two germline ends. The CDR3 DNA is TGTGCCAGCAGTGAATGGGCAACCGGTGGCTACACCTTC. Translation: CASSEWATGGYTF.

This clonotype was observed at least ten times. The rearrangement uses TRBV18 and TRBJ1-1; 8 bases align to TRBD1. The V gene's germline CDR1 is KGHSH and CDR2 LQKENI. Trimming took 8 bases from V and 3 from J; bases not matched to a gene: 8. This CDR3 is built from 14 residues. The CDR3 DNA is TGTGCCAGCACATCGGACAGGGCTTACACTGAAGCTTTCTTT. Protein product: CASTSDRAYTEAFF.

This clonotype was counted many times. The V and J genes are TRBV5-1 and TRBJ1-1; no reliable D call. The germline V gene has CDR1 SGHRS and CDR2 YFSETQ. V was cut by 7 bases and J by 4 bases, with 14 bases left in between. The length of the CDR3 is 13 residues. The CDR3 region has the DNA TGCGCCAGCTACGGACCCCGGGGCACTGAAGCTTTCTTT. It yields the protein CASYGPRGTEAFF.

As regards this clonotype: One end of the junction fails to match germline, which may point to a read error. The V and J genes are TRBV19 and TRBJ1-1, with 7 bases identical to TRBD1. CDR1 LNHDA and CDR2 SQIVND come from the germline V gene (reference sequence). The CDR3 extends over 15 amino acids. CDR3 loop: CAISLSTGIGTEAFF. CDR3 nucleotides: TGTGCCATTAGTCTATCGACAGGGATCGGCACTGAAGCTTTCTTT.

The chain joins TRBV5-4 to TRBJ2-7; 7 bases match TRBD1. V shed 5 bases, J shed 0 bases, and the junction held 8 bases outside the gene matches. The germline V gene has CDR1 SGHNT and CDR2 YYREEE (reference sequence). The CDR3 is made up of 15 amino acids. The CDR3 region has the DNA TGTGCCAGCAGTTTTCCGGGACAGAGCTCCTACGAGCAGTACTTC. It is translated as CASSFPGQSSYEQYF.

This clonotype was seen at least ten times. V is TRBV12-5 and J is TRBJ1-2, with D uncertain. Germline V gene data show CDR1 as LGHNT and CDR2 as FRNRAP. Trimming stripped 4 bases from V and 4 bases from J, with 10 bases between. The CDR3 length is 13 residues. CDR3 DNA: TGTGCTAGTGGTTCCGGGGTTTTCTATGGCTACACCTTC. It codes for CASGSGVFYGYTF.

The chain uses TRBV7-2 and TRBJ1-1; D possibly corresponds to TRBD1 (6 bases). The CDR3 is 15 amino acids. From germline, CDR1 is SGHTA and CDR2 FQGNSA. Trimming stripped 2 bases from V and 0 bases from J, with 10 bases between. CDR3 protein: CASSLQGSVNTEAFF. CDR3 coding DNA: TGTGCCAGCAGCTTACAGGGGAGCGTGAACACTGAAGCTTTCTTT.

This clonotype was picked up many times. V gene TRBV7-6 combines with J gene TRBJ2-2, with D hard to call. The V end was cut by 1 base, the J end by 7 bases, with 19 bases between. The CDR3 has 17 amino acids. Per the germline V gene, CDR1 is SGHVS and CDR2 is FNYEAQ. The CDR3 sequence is CASSLGWQPGQDGELFF. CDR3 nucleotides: TGTGCCAGCAGCTTAGGTTGGCAACCAGGCCAAGACGGGGAGCTGTTTTTT.

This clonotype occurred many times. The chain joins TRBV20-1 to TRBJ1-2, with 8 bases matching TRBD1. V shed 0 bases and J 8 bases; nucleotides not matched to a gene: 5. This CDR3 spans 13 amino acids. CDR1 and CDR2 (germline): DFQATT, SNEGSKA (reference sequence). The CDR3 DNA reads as TGCAGTGCTAGAGACAGGGGGCCCTCCGGCTACACCTTC. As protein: CSARDRGPSGYTF.

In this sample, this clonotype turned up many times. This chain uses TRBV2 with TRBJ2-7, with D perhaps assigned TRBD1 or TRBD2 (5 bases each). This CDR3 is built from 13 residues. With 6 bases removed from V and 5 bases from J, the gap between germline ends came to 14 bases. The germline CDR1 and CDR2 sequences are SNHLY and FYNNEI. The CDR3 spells CASRPGPGDEQYF. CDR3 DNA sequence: TGTGCCAGCAGACCGGGACCAGGTGACGAGCAGTACTTC.

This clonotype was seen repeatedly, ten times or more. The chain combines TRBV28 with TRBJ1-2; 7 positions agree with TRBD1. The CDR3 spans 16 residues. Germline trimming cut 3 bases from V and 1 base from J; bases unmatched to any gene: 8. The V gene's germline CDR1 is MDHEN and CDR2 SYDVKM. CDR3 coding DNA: TGTGCCAGCAGTTTCCCGGGACAGAGCCTTAACTATGGCTACACCTTC. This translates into CASSFPGQSLNYGYTF.

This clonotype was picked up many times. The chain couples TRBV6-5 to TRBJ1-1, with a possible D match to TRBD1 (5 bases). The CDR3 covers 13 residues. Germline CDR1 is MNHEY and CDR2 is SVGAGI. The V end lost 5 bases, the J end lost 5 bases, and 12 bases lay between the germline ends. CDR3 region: CASSNQGRTEAFF. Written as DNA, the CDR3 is TGTGCCAGCAGTAACCAGGGTAGGACTGAAGCTTTCTTT.

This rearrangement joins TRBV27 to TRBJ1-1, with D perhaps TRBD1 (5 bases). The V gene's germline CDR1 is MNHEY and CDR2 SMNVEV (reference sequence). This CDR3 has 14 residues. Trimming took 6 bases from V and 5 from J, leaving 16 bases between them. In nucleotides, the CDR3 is TGTGCCAGCAGCCAACTCCGGGGGACGACTGAAGCTTTCTTT. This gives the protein CASSQLRGTTEAFF.

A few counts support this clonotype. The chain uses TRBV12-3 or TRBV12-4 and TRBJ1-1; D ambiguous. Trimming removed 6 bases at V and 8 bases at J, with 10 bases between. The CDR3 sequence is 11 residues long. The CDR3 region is CASSRTLEAFF. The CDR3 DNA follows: TGTGCCAGCAGCCGGACTCTGGAAGCTTTCTTT.

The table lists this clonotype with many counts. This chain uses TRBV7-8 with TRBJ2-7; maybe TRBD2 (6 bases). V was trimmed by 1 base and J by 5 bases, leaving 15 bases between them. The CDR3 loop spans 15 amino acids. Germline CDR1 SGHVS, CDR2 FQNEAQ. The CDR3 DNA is TGTGCCAGCAGCTTAGTGCTCTGGAGGGCCCACGAGCAGTACTTC. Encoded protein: CASSLVLWRAHEQYF.

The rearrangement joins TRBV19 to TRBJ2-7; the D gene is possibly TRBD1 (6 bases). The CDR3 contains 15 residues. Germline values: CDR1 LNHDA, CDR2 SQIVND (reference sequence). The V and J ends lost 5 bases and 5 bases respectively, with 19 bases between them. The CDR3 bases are TGTGCCAGTAGTGTCACAGGGACGGATACTAACGAGCAGTACTTC. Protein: CASSVTGTDTNEQYF.

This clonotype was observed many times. CDR3 in DNA: TGCGCCAGCAGCCAAGGGGGTAACTATGGCTACACCTTC. Translated, it gives CASSQGGNYGYTF. The chain combines TRBV4-1 with TRBJ1-2, with D unresolved. The germline CDR1 and CDR2 sequences are MGHRA and YSYEKL. Trimming removed 1 base at V and 1 base at J, with 4 bases between. The CDR3 contains 13 residues.

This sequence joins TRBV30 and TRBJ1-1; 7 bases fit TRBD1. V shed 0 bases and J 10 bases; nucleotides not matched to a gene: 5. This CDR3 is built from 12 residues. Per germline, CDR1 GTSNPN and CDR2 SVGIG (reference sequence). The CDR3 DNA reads TGTGCCTGGAGTGTAAGTCAGGGGGTAGCTTTCTTT. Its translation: CAWSVSQGVAFF.

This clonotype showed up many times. This chain's CDR3 is CASSKPGQGYGYTF. The CDR3 DNA sequence: TGTGCCAGCAGCAAACCTGGACAGGGCTATGGCTACACCTTC. This chain links TRBV6-5 with TRBJ1-2; 8 nucleotides line up with TRBD1. The trim removed 6 bases at V and 4 bases at J, leaving 7 bases unmatched. There are 14 residues in the CDR3. Germline V CDR1 and CDR2: MNHEY, SVGAGI.

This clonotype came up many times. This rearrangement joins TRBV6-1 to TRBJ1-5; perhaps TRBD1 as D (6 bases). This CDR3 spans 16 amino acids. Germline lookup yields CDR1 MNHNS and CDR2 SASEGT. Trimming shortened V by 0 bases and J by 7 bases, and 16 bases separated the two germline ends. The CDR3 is CASSEALEQGRQPQHF. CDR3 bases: TGTGCCAGCAGTGAAGCTCTTGAGCAGGGGAGGCAGCCCCAGCATTTT.

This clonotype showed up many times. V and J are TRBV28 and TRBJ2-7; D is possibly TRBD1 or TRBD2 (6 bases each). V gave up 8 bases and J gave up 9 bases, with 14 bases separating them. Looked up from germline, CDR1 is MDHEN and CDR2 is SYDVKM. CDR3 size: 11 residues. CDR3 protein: CASRLTGAQYF. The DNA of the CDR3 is TGTGCCAGCCGACTGACGGGGGCGCAGTACTTC.

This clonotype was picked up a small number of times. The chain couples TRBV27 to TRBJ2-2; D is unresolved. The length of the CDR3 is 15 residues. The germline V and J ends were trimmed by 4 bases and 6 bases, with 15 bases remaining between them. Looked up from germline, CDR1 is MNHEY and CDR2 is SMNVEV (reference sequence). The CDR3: CASSSSGSPAGELFF. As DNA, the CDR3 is TGTGCCAGCAGTTCGTCAGGAAGTCCCGCCGGGGAGCTGTTTTTT.

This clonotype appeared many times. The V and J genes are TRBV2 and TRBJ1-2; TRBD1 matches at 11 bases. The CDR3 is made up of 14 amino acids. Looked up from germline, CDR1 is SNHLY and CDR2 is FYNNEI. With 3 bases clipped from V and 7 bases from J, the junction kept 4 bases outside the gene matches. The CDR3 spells CASSEDRGPGGYTF. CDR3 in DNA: TGTGCCAGCAGTGAGGACAGGGGGCCCGGTGGCTACACCTTC. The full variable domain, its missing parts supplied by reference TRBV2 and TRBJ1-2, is EPEVTQTPSHQVTQMGQEVILRCVPISNHLYFYWYRQILGQKVEFLVSFYNNEISEKSEIFDDQFSVERPDGSNFTLKIRSTKLEDSAMYFCASSEDRGPGGYTFGSGTRLTVV.

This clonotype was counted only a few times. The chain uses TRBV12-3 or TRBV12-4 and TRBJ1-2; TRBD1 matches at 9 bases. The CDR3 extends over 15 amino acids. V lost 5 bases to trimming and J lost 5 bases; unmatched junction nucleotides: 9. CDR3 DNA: TGTGCCAGCAGTCCCGGGACAGGGCTTATATATGGCTACACCTTC. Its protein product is CASSPGTGLIYGYTF.

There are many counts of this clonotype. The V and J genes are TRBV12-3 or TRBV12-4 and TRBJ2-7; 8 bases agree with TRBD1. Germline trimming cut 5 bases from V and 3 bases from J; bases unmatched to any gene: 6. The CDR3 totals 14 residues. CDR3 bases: TGTGCCAGCAGTCCGACAGGGGAAGGCTACGAGCAGTACTTC. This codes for CASSPTGEGYEQYF.

The CDR3 here is CASTRGREGLRDQETQYF. The CDR3, as DNA: TGTGCCAGCACGAGAGGGCGTGAGGGACTCAGAGACCAAGAGACCCAGTACTTC. This sequence joins TRBV2 and TRBJ2-5; D is perhaps TRBD2 (6 bases). Trimming pared 7 bases from V and 0 bases from J, leaving 24 bases between. CDR1 is SNHLY and CDR2 is FYNNEI in the germline V gene. The CDR3 consists of 18 residues.

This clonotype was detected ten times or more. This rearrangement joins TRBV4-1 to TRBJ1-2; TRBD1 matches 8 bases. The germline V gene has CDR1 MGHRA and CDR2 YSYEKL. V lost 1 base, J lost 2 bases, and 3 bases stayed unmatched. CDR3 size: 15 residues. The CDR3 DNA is TGCGCCAGCAGCCAAGCTTGGACAGGGAACTATGGCTACACCTTC. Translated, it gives CASSQAWTGNYGYTF.

DNA of the CDR3: TGTGCCACCAGCCACCCAAGGACAGGGGGCGCCTATGGCTACACCTTC. This gives the protein CATSHPRTGGAYGYTF. The chain recombines TRBV24-1 with TRBJ1-2, with 11 bases identical to TRBD1. The CDR3 consists of 16 residues. V dropped 7 bases and J dropped 4; count of bases not matched to a gene: 10. Germline V gene lookup returns CDR1 KGHDR and CDR2 SFDVKD.